Presented here are 5 T cell receptor beta chains from one specimen sequenced in a study of T-cell reconstitution after alpha-beta-depleted transplantation in children. Preparation of the TCRbeta library was carried out with unique molecular identifiers. Via MiXCR, TCRdb re-called the PCR reads, giving one row per CDR3 protein. The table records some 830,000 distinct CDR3 sequences, 15% to 20% of them present only once. The starting material was PBMCs, mostly from graft donor cells, obtained 360 days after TCRalphabeta/CD19-depleted stem cell transplant. All receptors come from a male patient between 10 and 17 years old who had a stem cell transplant for acute lymphoblastic leukemia, so the T cells may come from the graft donor.

This sequence joins TRBV5-1 and TRBJ2-7; 8 bases match TRBD1. The CDR3 consists of 20 residues. Trimming cost V 0 bases and J 2 bases; bases outside gene matches: 19. From germline, CDR1 is SGHRS and CDR2 YFSETQ. The CDR3, as DNA: TGCGCCAGCAGCTTGGTTACGCTGCGGGACAGGCCCCGTCCCACCTACGAGCAGTACTTC. It translates to CASSLVTLRDRPRPTYEQYF.

The chain links TRBV29-1 to TRBJ2-5, with a weak D call TRBD1 (5 bases). CDR1 SQVTM and CDR2 ANQGSEA come from the germline V gene. The CDR3 is 11 residues long. Trimming removed 5 bases at V and 4 bases at J, with 8 bases between. The CDR3 region has the DNA TGCAGCGTTCGAAGGGGAGAGACCCAGTACTTC. Residues: CSVRRGETQYF. The whole variable domain, remainder taken from reference TRBV29-1 and TRBJ2-5, is SAVISQKPSRDICQRGTSLTIQCQVDSQVTMMFWYRQQPGQSLTLIATANQGSEATYESGFVIDKFPISRPNLTFSTLTVSNMSPEDSSIYLCSVRRGETQYFGPGTRLLVL.

This clonotype turned up a few times. This chain connects TRBV27 to TRBJ1-2; D gene uncertain. The CDR3 sequence is 14 residues long. Germline V gives CDR1 MNHEY, CDR2 SMNVEV (reference sequence). Trimming left V 8 bases short and J 2 bases short, with 15 bases between. The CDR3 sequence is CASYGPRRNYGYTF. CDR3 bases: TGTGCCAGCTATGGACCGCGAAGGAACTATGGCTACACCTTC.

The V call is TRBV7-9, the J call TRBJ1-1, with a tentative D call TRBD1 (5 bases). The germline V and J ends were trimmed by 0 bases and 1 base, with 12 bases remaining between them. The CDR3 consists of 16 residues. CDR1 SEHNR and CDR2 FQNEAQ come from the germline V gene (reference sequence). The CDR3 sequence: CASSLADGGQNTEAFF. The DNA for the CDR3 is TGTGCCAGCAGCTTAGCCGACGGAGGACAGAACACTGAAGCTTTCTTT. The complete variable domain, with remaining parts taken from reference TRBV7-9 and TRBJ1-1, reads DTGVSQNPRHKITKRGQNVTFRCDPISEHNRLYWYRQTLGQGPEFLTYFQNEAQLEKSRLLSDRFSAERPKGSFSTLEIQRTEQGDSAMYLCASSLADGGQNTEAFFGQGTRLTVV.

J is TRBJ2-3 and V is TRBV29-1; D perhaps matches TRBD1 (5 bases). Per the germline V gene, CDR1 is SQVTM and CDR2 is ANQGSEA. This CDR3 has 17 amino acids. V was trimmed by 2 bases and J by 0 bases, leaving 18 bases between them. The CDR3 sequence: CSVEFWYLTASTDTQYF. The CDR3 DNA reads as TGCAGCGTTGAATTCTGGTACTTGACAGCTAGCACAGATACGCAGTATTTT.